This TCR beta chain derives from a study of cytomegalovirus exposure and HLA in healthy donors. Study-wide background: Within the Caucasian-associated ancestry cluster were around 80% of the 300 to 450 genotyped donors.

The length of the CDR3 is 16 residues. Per the germline V gene, CDR1 is SGHAT and CDR2 is FQNNGV. The V gene end was trimmed by 6 bases and the J gene end by 5 bases; junction bases not matched to a gene: 13. Study-wide results and caveats: Later analysis placed DRB1 highest and HLA-C lowest in TCR association rates, which differed by HLA locus.

Regarding this clone: Its antigen is still unknown.

PCR primers comprised 60 Vbeta and 13 Jbeta primers. Profiled with immunoSEQ multiplex PCR; TCRdb holds only in-frame clones, not every one. The sample includes 100,000 to 150,000 clones, over 80% of them seen just once. The sequence came from a man aged 18-30 years in good health and CMV-seropositive. This chain links TRBV11-2 with TRBJ1-1, with 9 bases matching TRBD1. The specimen sequenced was PBMCs. CDR3 sequence (DNA): TGTGCCAGCAGGTCCGGGACAGGGTCATCGGGAACTGAAGCTTTCTTT. This translates into CASRSGTGSSGTEAFF. The whole variable domain, remainder taken from reference TRBV11-2 and TRBJ1-1, is EAGVAQSPRYKIIEKRQSVAFWCNPISGHATLYWYQQILGQGPKLLIQFQNNGVVDDSQLPKDRFSAERLKGVDSTLKIQPAKLEDSAVYLCASRSGTGSSGTEAFFGQGTRLTVV.